These 4 T cell receptor beta chains share one sample of origin, sequenced in a study of blood T cell repertoires in COVID-19. Libraries were prepared by immunoSEQ multiplex PCR; TCRdb keeps only in-frame clonotypes and omits some of them. The data contain around 140,000 clones, 80% to 90% of them singletons. Specimen: PBMCs or T cells enriched from blood (not recorded which). These receptors came from a man in his fifties or sixties who had recovered from COVID-19.

The V call is TRBV18, the J call TRBJ1-5; TRBD1 agrees at 7 bases. With V trimmed by 1 base and J by 0 bases, 12 bases remained unmatched. CDR1 and CDR2 (germline): KGHSH, LQKENI. The CDR3 runs 19 residues. The CDR3 nucleotides read TGTGCCAGCTCACCACTCCCGACAGGGAACCTTTATAGCAATCAGCCCCAGCATTTT. It codes for CASSPLPTGNLYSNQPQHF.

This clone was seen more than once but under ten times. The chain is built from TRBV2 and TRBJ1-2, with D uncertain. CDR1 SNHLY and CDR2 FYNNEI come from the germline V gene. Trimming took off 7 bases at V and 7 bases at J, with 13 bases between the two ends. This CDR3 has 12 residues. CDR3 protein: CASTQERGGYTF. CDR3 coding DNA: TGTGCCAGCACCCAGGAACGGGGTGGCTACACCTTC.

J is TRBJ1-2 and V is TRBV7-9; tentatively, D is TRBD1 (5 bases). The V and J ends lost 4 bases and 4 bases respectively, with 13 bases between them. CDR3 length: 14 amino acids. Germline loops: CDR1 SEHNR, CDR2 FQNEAQ (reference sequence). CDR3 sequence: CASSSDGRGYGYTF. In DNA, the CDR3 is TGTGCCAGCAGCTCCGACGGAAGGGGCTATGGCTACACCTTC.

The sample holds one count of this clone. The chain has TRBV19 and TRBJ2-2, with 12 bases identical to TRBD1. Per germline, CDR1 LNHDA and CDR2 SQIVND (reference sequence). The CDR3 length is 19 residues. Losses at the gene ends were 4 bases for V and 6 bases for J; bases not matched to a gene: 15. The CDR3 DNA is TGTGCCAGTAGTAGAGCTCTAGGGACAGGGGGCCCATTAGCCGGGGAGCTGTTTTTT. Translating it yields CASSRALGTGGPLAGELFF.